This T cell receptor beta chain was found in a study of CD8 T cells in Susac syndrome. Study results and caveats: As the study acknowledged, the number of individuals who were part of its TCR sequencing and HLA analysis was relatively small.

CDR1 and CDR2 from the germline V gene are MDHEN and SYDVKM. V was clipped by 7 bases and J by 0 bases; unmatched bases: 8. The CDR3 has 15 residues. Sequencing of TCR beta was undertaken in CD8+ and CD4+ T cells derived from blood. Negative isolation was used for CD8+ and CD4+ T cells, and FACS enrichment was applied to TEMRA cells. When the RNA was reverse transcribed, random hexamers were used with an input of 0.5 to 1 ug. TCR beta CDR3 was amplified by immunoSEQ multiplex PCR. This amplification extended across 54 Vbeta and 13 Jbeta segments. TCRdb reprocessed the immunoSEQ multiplex PCR reads via MiXCR and lists one record per CDR3 protein. This table holds 150,000 to 200,000 distinct CDR3 sequences, around 96% found once. With respect to this clonotype: Antigen: not known.

Input material: CD4+ T cells from PBMCs. The chain uses TRBV28 and TRBJ2-7; 8 bases map to TRBD1. The sequence was obtained from a human donor in good health. CDR3 nucleotides: TGTGCCAGCACCAGGGGGCCAGGGGGCTCCTACGAGCAGTACTTC. Translation: CASTRGPGGSYEQYF.